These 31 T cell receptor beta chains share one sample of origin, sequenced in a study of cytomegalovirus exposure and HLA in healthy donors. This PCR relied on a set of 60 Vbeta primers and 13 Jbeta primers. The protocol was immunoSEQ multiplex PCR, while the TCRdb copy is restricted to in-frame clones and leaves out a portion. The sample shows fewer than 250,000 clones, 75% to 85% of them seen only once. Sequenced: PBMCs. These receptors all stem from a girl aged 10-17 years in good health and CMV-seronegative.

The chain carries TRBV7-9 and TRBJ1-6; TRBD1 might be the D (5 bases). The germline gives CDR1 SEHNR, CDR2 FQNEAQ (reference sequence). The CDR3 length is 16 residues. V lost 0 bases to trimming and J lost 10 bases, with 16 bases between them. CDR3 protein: CASSLARALQDSPLHF. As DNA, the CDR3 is TGTGCCAGCAGCTTAGCCAGGGCCCTTCAAGACTCACCCCTCCACTTT.

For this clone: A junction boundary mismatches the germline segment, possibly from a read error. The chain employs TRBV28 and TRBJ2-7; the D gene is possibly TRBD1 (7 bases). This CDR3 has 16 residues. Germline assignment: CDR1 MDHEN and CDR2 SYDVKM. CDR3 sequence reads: CASRSRRGRFGYGQYF. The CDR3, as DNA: TGTGCCAGCAGGTCGAGGAGGGGGCGCTTTGGATACGGGCAGTACTTC.

CDR3 nucleotide sequence: TGTGCCAGCAGCATCCGTCCCGGGACTAGTGAAGGAGATACGCAGTATTTT. Protein product: CASSIRPGTSEGDTQYF. The gene calls are TRBV7-3 and TRBJ2-3; 8 bases are shared with TRBD2. The CDR3 loop spans 17 amino acids. Trimming removed 5 bases from V and 5 bases from J; junction bases left unmatched: 15. Per the germline V gene, CDR1 is SGHTA and CDR2 is FQGTGA. Full variable domain (remainder filled in from reference TRBV7-3 and TRBJ2-3): GAGVSQTPSNKVTEKGKYVELRCDPISGHTALYWYRQSLGQGPEFLIYFQGTGAADDSGLPNDRFFAVRPEGSVSTLKIQRTERGDSAVYLCASSIRPGTSEGDTQYFGPGTRLTVL.

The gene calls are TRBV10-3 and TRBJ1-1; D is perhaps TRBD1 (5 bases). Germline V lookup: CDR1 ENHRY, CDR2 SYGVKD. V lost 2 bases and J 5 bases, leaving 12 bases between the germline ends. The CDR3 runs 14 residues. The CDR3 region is CAISELGPRTEAFF. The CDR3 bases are TGTGCCATCAGTGAGCTGGGGCCGAGGACTGAAGCTTTCTTT.

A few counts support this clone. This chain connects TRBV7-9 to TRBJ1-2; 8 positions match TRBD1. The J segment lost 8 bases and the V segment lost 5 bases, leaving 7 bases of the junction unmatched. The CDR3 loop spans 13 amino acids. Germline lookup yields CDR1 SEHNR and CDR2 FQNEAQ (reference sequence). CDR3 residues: CASSAGTGLGYTF. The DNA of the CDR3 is TGTGCCAGCAGCGCCGGGACAGGATTAGGCTACACCTTC.

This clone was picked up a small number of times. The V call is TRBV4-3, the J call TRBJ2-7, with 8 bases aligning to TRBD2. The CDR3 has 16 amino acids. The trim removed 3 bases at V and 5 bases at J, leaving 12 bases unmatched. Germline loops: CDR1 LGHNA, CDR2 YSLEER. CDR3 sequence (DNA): TGCGCCAGCAGCCATCGAATTAGCGGGGACGTTGACGAGCAGTACTTC. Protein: CASSHRISGDVDEQYF.

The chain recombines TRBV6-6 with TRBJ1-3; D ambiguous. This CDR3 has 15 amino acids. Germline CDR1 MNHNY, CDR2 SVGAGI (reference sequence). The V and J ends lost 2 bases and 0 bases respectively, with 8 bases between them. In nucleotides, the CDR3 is TGTGCCAGCAGTTACAACGAGGGCTCTGGAAACACCATATATTTT. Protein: CASSYNEGSGNTIYF.

This chain's CDR3 is CASSPPGTSGNYEQYF. The DNA of the CDR3 is TGTGCCAGCAGCCCCCCCGGGACTAGCGGGAACTACGAGCAGTACTTC. The chain couples TRBV11-2 to TRBJ2-7; TRBD2 matches 13 bases. CDR1 and CDR2 from the germline V gene are SGHAT and FQNNGV. The CDR3 extends over 16 amino acids. V dropped 5 bases and J dropped 3; count of bases not matched to a gene: 7.

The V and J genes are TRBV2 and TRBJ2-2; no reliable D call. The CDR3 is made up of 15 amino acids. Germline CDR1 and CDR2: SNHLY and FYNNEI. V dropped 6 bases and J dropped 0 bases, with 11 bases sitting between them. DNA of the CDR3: TGTGCCAGCAGAGTAGATTTAGCGAACACCGGGGAGCTGTTTTTT. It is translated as CASRVDLANTGELFF.

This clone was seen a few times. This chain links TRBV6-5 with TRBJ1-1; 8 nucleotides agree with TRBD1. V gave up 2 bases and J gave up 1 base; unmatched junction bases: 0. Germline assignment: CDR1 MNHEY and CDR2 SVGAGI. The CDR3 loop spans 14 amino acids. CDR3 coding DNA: TGTGCCAGCAGTTACGGGACAGGGAACACTGAAGCTTTCTTT. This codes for CASSYGTGNTEAFF.

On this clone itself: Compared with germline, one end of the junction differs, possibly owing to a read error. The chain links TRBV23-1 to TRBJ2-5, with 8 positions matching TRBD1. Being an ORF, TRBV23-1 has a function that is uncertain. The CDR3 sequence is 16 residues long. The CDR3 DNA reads TGCGCCAGCAGTCGGACCGACAGGGGAACCCAAGACACCCAGTACTTC. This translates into CASSRTDRGTQDTQYF.

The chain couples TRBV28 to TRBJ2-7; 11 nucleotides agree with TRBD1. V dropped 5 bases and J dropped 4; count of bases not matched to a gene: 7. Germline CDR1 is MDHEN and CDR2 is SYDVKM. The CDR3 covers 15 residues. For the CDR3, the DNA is TGTGCCAGCAGTCCCTGGGACAGGGGGATGTACGAGCAGTACTTC. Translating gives CASSPWDRGMYEQYF.

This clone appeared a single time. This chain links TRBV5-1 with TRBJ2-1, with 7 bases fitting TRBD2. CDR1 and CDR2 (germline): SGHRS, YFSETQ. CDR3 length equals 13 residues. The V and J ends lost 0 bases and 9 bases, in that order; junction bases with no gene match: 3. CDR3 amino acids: CASSLVGGSEQFF. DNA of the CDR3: TGCGCCAGCAGCTTGGTCGGCGGGAGTGAGCAGTTCTTC.

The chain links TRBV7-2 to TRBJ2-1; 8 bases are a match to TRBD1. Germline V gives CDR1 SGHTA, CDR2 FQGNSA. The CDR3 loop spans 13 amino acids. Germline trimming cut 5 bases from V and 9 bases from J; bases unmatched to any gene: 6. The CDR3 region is CASSVTGVSEQFF. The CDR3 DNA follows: TGTGCCAGCAGCGTGACAGGGGTCAGTGAGCAGTTCTTC.

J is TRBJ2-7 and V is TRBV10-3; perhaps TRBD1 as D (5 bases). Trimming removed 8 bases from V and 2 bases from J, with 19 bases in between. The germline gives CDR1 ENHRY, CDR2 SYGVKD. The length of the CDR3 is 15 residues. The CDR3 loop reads CAIPELRVQTYEQYF. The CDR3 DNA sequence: TGTGCCATCCCTGAGCTCAGGGTACAGACCTACGAGCAGTACTTC.

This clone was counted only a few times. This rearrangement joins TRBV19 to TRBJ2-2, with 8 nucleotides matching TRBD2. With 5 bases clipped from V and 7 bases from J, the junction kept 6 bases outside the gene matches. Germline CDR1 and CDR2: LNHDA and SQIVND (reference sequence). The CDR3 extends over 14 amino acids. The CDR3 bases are TGTGCCAGTAGTCGGGAGGGGACGGGCGGGGAGCTGTTTTTT. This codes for CASSREGTGGELFF.

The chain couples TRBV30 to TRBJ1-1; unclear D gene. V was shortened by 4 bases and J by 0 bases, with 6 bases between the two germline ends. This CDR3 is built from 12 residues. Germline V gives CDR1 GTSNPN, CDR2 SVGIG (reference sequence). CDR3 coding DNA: TGTGCCTGGATGGGAGTGAACACTGAAGCTTTCTTT. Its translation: CAWMGVNTEAFF.

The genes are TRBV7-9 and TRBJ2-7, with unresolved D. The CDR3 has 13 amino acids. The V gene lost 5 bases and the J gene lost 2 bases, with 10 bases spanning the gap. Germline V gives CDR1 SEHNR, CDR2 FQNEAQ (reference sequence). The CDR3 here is CASSPRLAYEQYF. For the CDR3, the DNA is TGTGCCAGCAGCCCCCGACTTGCCTACGAGCAGTACTTC. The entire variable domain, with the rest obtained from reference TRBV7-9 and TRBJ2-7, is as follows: DTGVSQNPRHKITKRGQNVTFRCDPISEHNRLYWYRQTLGQGPEFLTYFQNEAQLEKSRLLSDRFSAERPKGSFSTLEIQRTEQGDSAMYLCASSPRLAYEQYFGPGTRLTVT.

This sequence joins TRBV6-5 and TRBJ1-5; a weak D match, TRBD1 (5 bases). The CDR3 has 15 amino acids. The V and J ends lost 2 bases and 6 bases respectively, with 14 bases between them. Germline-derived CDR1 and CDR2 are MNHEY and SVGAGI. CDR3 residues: CASSYLSDGAQPQHF. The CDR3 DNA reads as TGTGCCAGCAGTTACCTATCGGATGGGGCTCAGCCCCAGCATTTT.

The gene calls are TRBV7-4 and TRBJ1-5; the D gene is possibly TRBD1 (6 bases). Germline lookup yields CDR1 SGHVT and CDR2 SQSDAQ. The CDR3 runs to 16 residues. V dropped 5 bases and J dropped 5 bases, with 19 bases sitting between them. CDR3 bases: TGTGCCAGCAGCGCCCCTCTGACAGGCCATCATCAGCCCCAGCATTTT. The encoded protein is CASSAPLTGHHQPQHF.

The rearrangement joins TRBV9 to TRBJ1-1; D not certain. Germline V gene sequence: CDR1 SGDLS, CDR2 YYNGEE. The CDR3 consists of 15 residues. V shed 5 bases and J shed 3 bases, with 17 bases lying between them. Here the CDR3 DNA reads TGTGCCAGCAGTAGACTTGGTCGGGTTGACACTGAAGCTTTCTTT. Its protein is CASSRLGRVDTEAFF.

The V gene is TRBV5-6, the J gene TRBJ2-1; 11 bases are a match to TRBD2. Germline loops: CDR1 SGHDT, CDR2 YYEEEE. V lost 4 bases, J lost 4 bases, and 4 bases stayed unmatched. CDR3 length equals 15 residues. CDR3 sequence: CASSTGTSGYNEQFF. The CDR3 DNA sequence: TGTGCCAGCAGCACCGGGACTAGCGGTTACAATGAGCAGTTCTTC.

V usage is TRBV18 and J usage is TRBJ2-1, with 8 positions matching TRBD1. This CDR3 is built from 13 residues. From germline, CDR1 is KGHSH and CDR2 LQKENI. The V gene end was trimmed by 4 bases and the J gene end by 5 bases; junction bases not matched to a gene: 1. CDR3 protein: CASSQGQDNEQFF. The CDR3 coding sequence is TGTGCCAGCTCACAGGGACAGGACAATGAGCAGTTCTTC. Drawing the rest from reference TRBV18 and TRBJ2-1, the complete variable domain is NAGVMQNPRHLVRRRGQEARLRCSPMKGHSHVYWYRQLPEEGLKFMVYLQKENIIDESGMPKERFSAEFPKEGPSILRIQQVVRGDSAAYFCASSQGQDNEQFFGPGTRLTVL.

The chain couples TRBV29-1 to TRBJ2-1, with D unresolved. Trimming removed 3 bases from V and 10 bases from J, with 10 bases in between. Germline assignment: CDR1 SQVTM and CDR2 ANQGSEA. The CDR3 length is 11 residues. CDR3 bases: TGCAGCGTTGAGCGATTCGGGGAGCAGTTCTTC. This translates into CSVERFGEQFF.

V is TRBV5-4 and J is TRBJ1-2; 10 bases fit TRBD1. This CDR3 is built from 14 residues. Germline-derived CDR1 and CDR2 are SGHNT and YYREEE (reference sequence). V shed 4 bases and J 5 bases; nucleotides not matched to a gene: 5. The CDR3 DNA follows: TGTGCCAGCAGCCTGACAGGGGGCGCATATGGCTACACCTTC. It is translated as CASSLTGGAYGYTF.

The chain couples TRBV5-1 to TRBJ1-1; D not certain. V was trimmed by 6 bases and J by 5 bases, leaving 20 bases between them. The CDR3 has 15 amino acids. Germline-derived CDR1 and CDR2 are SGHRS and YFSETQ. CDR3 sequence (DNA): TGCGCCAGCATCCGGCGAAGGGAGGAGGCTACTGAAGCTTTCTTT. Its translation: CASIRRREEATEAFF.

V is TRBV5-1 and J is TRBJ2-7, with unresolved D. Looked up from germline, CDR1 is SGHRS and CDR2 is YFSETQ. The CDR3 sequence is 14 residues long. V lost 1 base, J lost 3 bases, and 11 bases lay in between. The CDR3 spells CASSLTMQDYEQYF. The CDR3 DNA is TGCGCCAGCAGCTTGACAATGCAGGACTACGAGCAGTACTTC.

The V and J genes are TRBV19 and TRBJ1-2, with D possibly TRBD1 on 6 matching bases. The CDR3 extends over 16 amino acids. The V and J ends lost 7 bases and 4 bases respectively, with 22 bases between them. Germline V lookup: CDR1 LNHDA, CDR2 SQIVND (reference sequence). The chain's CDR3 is CASTRRGGARGYGYTF. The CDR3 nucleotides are TGTGCCAGTACCCGGAGAGGGGGGGCGCGGGGCTATGGCTACACCTTC.

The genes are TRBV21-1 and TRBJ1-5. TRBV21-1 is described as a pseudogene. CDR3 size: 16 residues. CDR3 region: CASSKGGAYSNQPQHF. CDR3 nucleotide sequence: TGTGCCAGCAGCAAAGGTGGAGCGTATAGCAATCAGCCCCAGCATTTT.

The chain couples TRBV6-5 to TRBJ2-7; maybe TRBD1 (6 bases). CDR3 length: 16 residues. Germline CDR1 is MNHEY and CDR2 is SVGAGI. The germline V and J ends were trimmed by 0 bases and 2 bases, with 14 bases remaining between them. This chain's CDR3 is CASSYSAGEIPYEQYF. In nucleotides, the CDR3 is TGTGCCAGCAGTTACTCGGCAGGGGAAATCCCCTACGAGCAGTACTTC.

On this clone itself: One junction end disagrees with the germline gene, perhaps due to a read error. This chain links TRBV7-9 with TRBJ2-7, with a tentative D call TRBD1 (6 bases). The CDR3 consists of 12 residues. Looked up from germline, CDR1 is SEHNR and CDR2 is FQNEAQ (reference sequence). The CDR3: CSSSEQGYEQYF. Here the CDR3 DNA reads TGTTCCAGCAGCGAACAGGGTTACGAGCAGTACTTC.